One and the same sample provided the 9 T cell receptor beta chains below, sequenced in a study of T cells in tuberculosis. Sequencing was performed with immunoSEQ multiplex PCR; in TCRdb, only in-frame clones are kept and a portion is missing. This table holds 25,000 to 35,000 clones, about 90% found once. The time point here: new active TB diagnosis, blood taken before or within 7 days of starting treatment. The sequences come from PBMCs, collected at tuberculosis diagnosis. All receptors come from an adult with tuberculosis.

V is TRBV2 and J is TRBJ2-1, with D perhaps TRBD2 (5 bases). The V gene lost 10 bases and the J gene lost 2 bases, with 18 bases spanning the gap. In germline, CDR1 is SNHLY, CDR2 FYNNEI. The CDR3 extends over 15 amino acids. CDR3 in amino acids: CATTSSTPTYNEQFF. CDR3 DNA: TGTGCCACCACCTCTAGCACCCCCACCTACAATGAGCAGTTCTTC.

V usage is TRBV2 and J usage is TRBJ1-1; D is possibly TRBD1 (5 bases). This CDR3 has 14 amino acids. V lost 6 bases and J 8 bases, leaving 19 bases between the germline ends. The germline gives CDR1 SNHLY, CDR2 FYNNEI. The CDR3 sequence: CASSYWGGKGEAFF. The CDR3, as DNA: TGTGCCAGCAGCTATTGGGGGGGAAAAGGCGAAGCTTTCTTT.

The CDR3 sequence is CASSPSDTNTGELFF. CDR3 sequence (DNA): TGTGCCAGCAGCCCATCGGACACGAACACCGGGGAGCTGTTTTTT. The genes are TRBV9 and TRBJ2-2; a possible D gene is TRBD1 (5 bases). V was trimmed by 4 bases and J by 0 bases, leaving 10 bases between them. The CDR3 covers 15 residues. Germline CDR1 is SGDLS and CDR2 is YYNGEE.

This chain connects TRBV30 to TRBJ2-7; TRBD2 aligns across 8 bases. The trim removed 2 bases at V and 6 bases at J, leaving 9 bases unmatched. CDR1 and CDR2 from the germline V gene are GTSNPN and SVGIG (reference sequence). This CDR3 has 14 residues. CDR3 sequence (DNA): TGTGCCTGGAGTCTGGGAGCGGGAGAAGCCGAGCAGTACTTC. As protein: CAWSLGAGEAEQYF.

V gene TRBV2 combines with J gene TRBJ2-3; a possible D gene is TRBD1 (6 bases). Germline V lookup: CDR1 SNHLY, CDR2 FYNNEI. The CDR3 spans 12 residues. V was cut by 11 bases and J by 3 bases, with 12 bases left in between. The CDR3, as DNA: TGTGCCTGCCCGGACAGAACAGATACGCAGTATTTT. Amino acids: CACPDRTDTQYF.

The rearrangement links TRBV5-4 to TRBJ2-3; 7 positions agree with TRBD2. Germline lookup yields CDR1 SGHNT and CDR2 YYREEE (reference sequence). CDR3 length equals 16 residues. V trimming: 1 base; J trimming: 2 bases; junction bases outside the gene matches: 7. This CDR3 is CASSLKPLADTDTQYF. DNA of the CDR3: TGTGCCAGCAGCTTGAAGCCTCTAGCGGACACAGATACGCAGTATTTT.

The rearrangement uses TRBV30 and TRBJ1-1, with 7 bases lining up with TRBD1. Unmatched junction bases numbered 1, after V lost 0 bases and J lost 3 bases. Germline V gene data show CDR1 as GTSNPN and CDR2 as SVGIG (reference sequence). The length of the CDR3 is 13 residues. The CDR3: CAWSVQGYTEAFF. In DNA, the CDR3 is TGTGCCTGGAGTGTACAGGGGTACACTGAAGCTTTCTTT.

The V gene is TRBV9, the J gene TRBJ2-7; TRBD1 agrees at 8 bases. V lost 4 bases, J lost 2 bases, and 8 bases stayed unmatched. This CDR3 comprises 15 residues. Per germline, CDR1 SGDLS and CDR2 YYNGEE. The CDR3 DNA follows: TGTGCCAGCAGCTCTAGACCGGGACAGGCCTACGAGCAGTACTTC. Amino acids: CASSSRPGQAYEQYF.

The chain is built from TRBV30 and TRBJ1-1; D remains ambiguous. This CDR3 is 13 amino acids long. The germline CDR1 and CDR2 sequences are GTSNPN and SVGIG (reference sequence). Trimming stripped 2 bases from V and 1 base from J, with 8 bases between. CDR3 bases: TGTGCCTGGAGTCGGACTGAGAACACTGAAGCTTTCTTT. Protein: CAWSRTENTEAFF.